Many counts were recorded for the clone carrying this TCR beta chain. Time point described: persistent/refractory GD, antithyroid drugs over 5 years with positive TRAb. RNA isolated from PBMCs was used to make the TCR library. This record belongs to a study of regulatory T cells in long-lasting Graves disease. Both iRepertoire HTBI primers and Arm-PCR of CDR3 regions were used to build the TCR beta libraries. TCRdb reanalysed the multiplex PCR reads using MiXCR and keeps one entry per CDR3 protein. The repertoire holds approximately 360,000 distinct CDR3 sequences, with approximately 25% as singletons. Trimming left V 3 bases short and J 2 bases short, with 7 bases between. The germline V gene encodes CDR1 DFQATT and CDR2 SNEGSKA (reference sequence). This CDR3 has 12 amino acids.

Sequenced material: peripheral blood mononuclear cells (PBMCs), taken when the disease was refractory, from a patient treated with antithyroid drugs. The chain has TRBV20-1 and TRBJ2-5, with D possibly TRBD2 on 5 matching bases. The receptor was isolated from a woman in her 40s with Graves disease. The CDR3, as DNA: TGCAGTGCTAGGAGCGGTCAAGAGACCCAGTACTTC. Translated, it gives CSARSGQETQYF.